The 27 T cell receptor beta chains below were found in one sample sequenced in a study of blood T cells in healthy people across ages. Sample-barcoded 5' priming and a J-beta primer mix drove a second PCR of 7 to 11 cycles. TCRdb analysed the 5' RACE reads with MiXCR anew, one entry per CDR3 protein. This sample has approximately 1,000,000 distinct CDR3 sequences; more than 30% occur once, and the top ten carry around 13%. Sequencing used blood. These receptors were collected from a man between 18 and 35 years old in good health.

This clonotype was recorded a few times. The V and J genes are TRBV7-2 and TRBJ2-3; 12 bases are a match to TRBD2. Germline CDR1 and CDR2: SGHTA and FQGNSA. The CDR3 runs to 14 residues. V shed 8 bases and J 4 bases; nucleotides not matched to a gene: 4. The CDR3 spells CASWGLAGSDTQYF. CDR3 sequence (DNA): TGTGCCAGCTGGGGACTAGCGGGTTCAGATACGCAGTATTTT. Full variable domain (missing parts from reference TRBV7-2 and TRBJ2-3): GAGVSQSPSNKVTEKGKDVELRCDPISGHTALYWYRQSLGQGLEFLIYFQGNSAPDKSGLPSDRFSAERTGGSVSTLTIQRTQQEDSAVYLCASWGLAGSDTQYFGPGTRLTVL.

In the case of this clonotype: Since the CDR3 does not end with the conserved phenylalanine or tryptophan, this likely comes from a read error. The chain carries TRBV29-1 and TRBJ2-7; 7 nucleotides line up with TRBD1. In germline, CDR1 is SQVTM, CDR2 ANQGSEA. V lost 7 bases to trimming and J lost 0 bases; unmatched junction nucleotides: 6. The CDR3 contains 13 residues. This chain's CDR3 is CSGADRASYEQYL. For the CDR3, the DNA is TGCAGCGGTGCTGACAGGGCCTCCTACGAGCAGTACCTC.

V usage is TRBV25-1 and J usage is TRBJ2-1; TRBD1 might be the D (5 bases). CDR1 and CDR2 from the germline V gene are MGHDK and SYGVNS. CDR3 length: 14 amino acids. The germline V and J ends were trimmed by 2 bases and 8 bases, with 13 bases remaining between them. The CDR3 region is CASSEESRAHEQFF. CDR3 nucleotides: TGTGCCAGCAGTGAAGAGTCCAGGGCCCATGAGCAGTTCTTC.

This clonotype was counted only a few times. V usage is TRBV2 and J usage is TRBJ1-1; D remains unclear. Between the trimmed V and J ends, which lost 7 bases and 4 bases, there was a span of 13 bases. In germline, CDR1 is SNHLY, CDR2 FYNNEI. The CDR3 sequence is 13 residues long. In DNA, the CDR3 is TGTGCCAGCAAATCCGCCAGTCTCACTGAAGCTTTCTTT. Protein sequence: CASKSASLTEAFF.

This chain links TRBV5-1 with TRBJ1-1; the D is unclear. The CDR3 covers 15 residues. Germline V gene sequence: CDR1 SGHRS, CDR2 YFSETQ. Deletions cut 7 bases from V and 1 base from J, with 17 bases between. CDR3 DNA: TGCGCCAGCTCACCCCGCAGCGTAACGAACACTGAAGCTTTCTTT. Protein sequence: CASSPRSVTNTEAFF. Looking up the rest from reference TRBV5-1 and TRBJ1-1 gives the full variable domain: KAGVTQTPRYLIKTRGQQVTLSCSPISGHRSVSWYQQTPGQGLQFLFEYFSETQRNKGNFPGRFSGRQFSNSRSEMNVSTLELGDSALYLCASSPRSVTNTEAFFGQGTRLTVV.

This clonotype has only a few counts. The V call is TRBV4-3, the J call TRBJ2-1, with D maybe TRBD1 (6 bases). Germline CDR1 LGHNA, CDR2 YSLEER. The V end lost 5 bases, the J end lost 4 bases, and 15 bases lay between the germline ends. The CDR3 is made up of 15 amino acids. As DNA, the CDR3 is TGCGCCAGCAGCGTCCCCGGGACACCTTACAATGAGCAGTTCTTC. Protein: CASSVPGTPYNEQFF.

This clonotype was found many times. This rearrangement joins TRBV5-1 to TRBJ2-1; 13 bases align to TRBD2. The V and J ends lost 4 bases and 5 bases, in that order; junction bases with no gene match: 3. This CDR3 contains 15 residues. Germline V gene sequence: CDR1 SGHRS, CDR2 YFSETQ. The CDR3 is CASSATSGGHNEQFF. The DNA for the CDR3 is TGCGCCAGCAGCGCGACTAGCGGGGGGCACAATGAGCAGTTCTTC.

CDR3 sequence (DNA): TGTGCCAGCAGCGCAGGGACTAGAACCTTTTACGAGCAGTACTTC. This encodes CASSAGTRTFYEQYF. V usage is TRBV9 and J usage is TRBJ2-7; 8 nucleotides align to TRBD2. Per germline, CDR1 SGDLS and CDR2 YYNGEE. This CDR3 comprises 15 residues. The V segment lost 3 bases and the J segment 4 bases; nucleotides outside the gene matches: 9.

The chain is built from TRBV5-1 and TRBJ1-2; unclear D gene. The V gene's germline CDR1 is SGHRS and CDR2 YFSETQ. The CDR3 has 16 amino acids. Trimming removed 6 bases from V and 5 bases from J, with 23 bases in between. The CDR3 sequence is CASTVLPAEKGYGYTF. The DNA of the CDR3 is TGCGCCAGCACTGTCTTACCGGCAGAGAAAGGATATGGCTACACCTTC.

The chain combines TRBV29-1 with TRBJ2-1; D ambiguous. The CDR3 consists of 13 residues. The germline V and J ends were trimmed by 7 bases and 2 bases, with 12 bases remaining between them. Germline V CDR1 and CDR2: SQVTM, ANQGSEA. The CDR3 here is CSARRTTYNEQFF. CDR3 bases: TGCAGCGCGAGACGGACGACCTACAATGAGCAGTTCTTC.

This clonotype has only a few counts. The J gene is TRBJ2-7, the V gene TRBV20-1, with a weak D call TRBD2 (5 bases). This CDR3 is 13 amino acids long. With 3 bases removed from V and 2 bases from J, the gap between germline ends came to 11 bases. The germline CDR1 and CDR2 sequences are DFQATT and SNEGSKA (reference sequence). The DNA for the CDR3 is TGCAGTGCTAGCGGGGTCGACACCTACGAGCAGTACTTC. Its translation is CSASGVDTYEQYF.

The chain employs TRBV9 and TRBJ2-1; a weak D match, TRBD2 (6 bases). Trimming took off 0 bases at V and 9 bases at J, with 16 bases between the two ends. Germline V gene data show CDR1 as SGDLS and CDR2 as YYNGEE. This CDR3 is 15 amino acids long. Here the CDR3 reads CASSVGSGVGIEQFF. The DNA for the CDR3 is TGTGCCAGCAGCGTAGGATCGGGGGTGGGGATTGAGCAGTTCTTC.

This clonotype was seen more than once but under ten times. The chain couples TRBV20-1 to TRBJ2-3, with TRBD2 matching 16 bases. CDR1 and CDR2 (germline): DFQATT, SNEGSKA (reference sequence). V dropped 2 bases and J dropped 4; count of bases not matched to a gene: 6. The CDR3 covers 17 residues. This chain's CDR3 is CSARSGLAGGNPDTQYF. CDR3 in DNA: TGCAGTGCTAGATCGGGACTAGCGGGGGGGAATCCAGATACGCAGTATTTT.

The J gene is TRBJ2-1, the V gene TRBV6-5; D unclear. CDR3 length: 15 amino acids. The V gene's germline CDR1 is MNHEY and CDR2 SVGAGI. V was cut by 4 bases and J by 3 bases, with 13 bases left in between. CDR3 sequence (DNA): TGTGCCAGCAGTTTGGTCGAAGCGAACTACAATGAGCAGTTCTTC. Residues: CASSLVEANYNEQFF.

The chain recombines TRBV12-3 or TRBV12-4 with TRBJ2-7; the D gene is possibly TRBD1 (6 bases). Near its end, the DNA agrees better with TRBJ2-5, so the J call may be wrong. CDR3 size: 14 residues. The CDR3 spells CASTSHRVRETQYF. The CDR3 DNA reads TGTGCCAGCACCTCTCACAGGGTGAGGGAGACCCAGTACTTC.

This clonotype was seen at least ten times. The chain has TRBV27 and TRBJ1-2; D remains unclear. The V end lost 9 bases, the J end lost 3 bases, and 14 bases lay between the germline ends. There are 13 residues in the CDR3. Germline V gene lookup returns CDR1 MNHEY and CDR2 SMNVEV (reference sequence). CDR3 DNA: TGTGCCAGTTCCATTGACATCGACTATGGCTACACCTTC. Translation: CASSIDIDYGYTF.

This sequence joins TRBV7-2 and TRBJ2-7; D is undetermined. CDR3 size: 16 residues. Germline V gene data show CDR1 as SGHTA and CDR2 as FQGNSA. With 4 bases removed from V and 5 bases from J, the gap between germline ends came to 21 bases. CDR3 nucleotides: TGTGCCAGCAGCTCCCCTTCTCGGGTTGATGGTGACGAGCAGTACTTC. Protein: CASSSPSRVDGDEQYF.

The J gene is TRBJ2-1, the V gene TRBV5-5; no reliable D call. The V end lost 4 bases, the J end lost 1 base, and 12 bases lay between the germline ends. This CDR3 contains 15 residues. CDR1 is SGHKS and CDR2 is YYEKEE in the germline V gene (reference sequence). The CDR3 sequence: CASSPTRGSYNEQFF. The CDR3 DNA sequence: TGTGCCAGCAGCCCCACCCGTGGGTCCTACAATGAGCAGTTCTTC.

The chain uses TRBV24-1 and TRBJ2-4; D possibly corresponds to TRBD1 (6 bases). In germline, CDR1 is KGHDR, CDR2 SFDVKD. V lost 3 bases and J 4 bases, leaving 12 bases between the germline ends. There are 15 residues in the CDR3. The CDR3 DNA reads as TGTGCCACCAGTGATGCGGACAGAGGAAAAAACATTCAGTACTTC. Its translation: CATSDADRGKNIQYF.

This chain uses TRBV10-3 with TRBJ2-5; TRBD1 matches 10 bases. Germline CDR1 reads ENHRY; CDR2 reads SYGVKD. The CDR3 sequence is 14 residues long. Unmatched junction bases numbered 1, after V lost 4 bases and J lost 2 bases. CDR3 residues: CAISVGQGQETQYF. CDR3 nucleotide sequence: TGTGCCATCAGTGTGGGACAGGGGCAAGAGACCCAGTACTTC.

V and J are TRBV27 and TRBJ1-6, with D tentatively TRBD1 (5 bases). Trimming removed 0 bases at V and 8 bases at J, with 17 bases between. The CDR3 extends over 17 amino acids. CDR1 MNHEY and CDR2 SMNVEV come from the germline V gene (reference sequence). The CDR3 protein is CASSLSIVGGNHSPLHF. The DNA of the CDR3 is TGTGCCAGCAGTTTATCGATCGTGGGGGGGAACCATTCACCCCTCCACTTT.

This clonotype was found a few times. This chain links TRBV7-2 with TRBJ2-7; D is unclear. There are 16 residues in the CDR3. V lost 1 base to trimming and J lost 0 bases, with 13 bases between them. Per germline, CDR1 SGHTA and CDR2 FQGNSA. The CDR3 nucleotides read TGTGCCAGCAGCTTAGAAGTGGGCGGATACTCCTACGAGCAGTACTTC. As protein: CASSLEVGGYSYEQYF.

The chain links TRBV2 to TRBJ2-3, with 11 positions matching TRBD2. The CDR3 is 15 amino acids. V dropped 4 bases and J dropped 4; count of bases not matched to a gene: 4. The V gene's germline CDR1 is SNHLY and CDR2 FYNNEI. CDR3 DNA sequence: TGTGCCAGCAGTGTAGCGGGGGGGCTCCCAGATACGCAGTATTTT. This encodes CASSVAGGLPDTQYF. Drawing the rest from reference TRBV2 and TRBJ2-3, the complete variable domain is EPEVTQTPSHQVTQMGQEVILRCVPISNHLYFYWYRQILGQKVEFLVSFYNNEISEKSEIFDDQFSVERPDGSNFTLKIRSTKLEDSAMYFCASSVAGGLPDTQYFGPGTRLTVL.

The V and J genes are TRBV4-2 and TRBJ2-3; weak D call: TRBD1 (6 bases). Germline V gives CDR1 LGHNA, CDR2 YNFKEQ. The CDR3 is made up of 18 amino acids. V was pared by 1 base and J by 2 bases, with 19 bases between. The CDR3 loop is CASSQVPSGTITTDTQYF. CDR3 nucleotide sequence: TGTGCCAGCAGCCAAGTCCCCTCCGGGACAATCACCACAGATACGCAGTATTTT.

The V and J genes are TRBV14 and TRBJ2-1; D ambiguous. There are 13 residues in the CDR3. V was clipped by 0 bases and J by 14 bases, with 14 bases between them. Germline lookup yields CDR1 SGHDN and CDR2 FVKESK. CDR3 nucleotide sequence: TGTGCCAGCAGCCAAGATTTTGCAGCTTTGGAGTTCTTC. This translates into CASSQDFAALEFF.

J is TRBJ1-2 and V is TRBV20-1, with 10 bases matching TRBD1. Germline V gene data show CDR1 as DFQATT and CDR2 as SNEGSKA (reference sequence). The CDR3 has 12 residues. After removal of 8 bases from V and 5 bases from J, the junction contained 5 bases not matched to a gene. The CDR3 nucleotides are TGCAGTAGTCGGGACAGGGGATATGGCTACACCTTC. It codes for CSSRDRGYGYTF.

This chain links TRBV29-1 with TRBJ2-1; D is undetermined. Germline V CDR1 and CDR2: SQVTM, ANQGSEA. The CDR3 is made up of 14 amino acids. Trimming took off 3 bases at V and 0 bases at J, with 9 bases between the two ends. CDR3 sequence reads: CSVDRSGSYNEQFF. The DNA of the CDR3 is TGCAGCGTTGACCGCTCGGGCTCCTACAATGAGCAGTTCTTC.